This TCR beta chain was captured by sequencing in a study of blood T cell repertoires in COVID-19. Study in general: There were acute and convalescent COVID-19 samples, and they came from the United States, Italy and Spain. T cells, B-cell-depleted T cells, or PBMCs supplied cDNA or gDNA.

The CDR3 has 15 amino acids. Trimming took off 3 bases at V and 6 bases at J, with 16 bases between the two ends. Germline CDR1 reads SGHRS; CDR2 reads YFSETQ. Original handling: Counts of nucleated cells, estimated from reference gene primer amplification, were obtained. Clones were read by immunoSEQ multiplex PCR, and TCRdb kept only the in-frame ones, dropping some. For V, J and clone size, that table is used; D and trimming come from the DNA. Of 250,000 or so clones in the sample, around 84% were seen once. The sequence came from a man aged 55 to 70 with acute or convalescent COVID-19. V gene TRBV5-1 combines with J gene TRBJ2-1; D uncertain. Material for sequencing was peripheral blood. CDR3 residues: CASSSGVLLGNEQFF. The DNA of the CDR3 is TGCGCCAGCAGCTCTGGTGTCCTCCTAGGCAATGAGCAGTTCTTC. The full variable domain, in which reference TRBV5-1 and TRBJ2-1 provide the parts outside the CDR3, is KAGVTQTPRYLIKTRGQQVTLSCSPISGHRSVSWYQQTPGQGLQFLFEYFSETQRNKGNFPGRFSGRQFSNSRSEMNVSTLELGDSALYLCASSSGVLLGNEQFFGPGTRLTVL.